The 29 T cell receptor beta chains below come from one sample, sequenced in a study of blood T cell repertoires in COVID-19. Generated by immunoSEQ multiplex PCR, the TCRdb table keeps only in-frame clones and is missing some. The table lists some 290,000 clones, roughly 90% of them singletons, with 11% in the top ten. Sequenced sample: peripheral blood. Receptor source: a woman in her thirties with COVID-19, enrolled during active disease.

This chain's CDR3 is CASLTSSTNQPQHF. DNA of the CDR3: TGCGCCAGCCTGACTAGTTCAACCAATCAGCCCCAGCATTTT. The chain couples TRBV5-1 to TRBJ1-5; D gene uncertain. Trimming took off 7 bases at V and 3 bases at J, with 14 bases between the two ends. Germline V gives CDR1 SGHRS, CDR2 YFSETQ. The CDR3 runs to 14 residues.

The V call is TRBV5-1, the J call TRBJ2-5, with TRBD2 matching over 14 bases. CDR1 and CDR2 (germline): SGHRS, YFSETQ. V was clipped by 3 bases and J by 4 bases; unmatched bases: 5. The CDR3 contains 16 residues. CDR3 coding DNA: TGCGCCAGCAGCTCTCGGGGGACTAGCGGGGGAGAGACCCAGTACTTC. This translates into CASSSRGTSGGETQYF.

The J gene is TRBJ1-6, the V gene TRBV27; perhaps TRBD1 as D (5 bases). Per germline, CDR1 MNHEY and CDR2 SMNVEV (reference sequence). The ends were cut back, 0 bases at V and 9 bases at J, with 9 bases in the middle. The CDR3 spans 14 residues. This CDR3 is CASSLSGEGSPLHF. As DNA, the CDR3 is TGTGCCAGCAGTTTATCAGGGGAGGGTTCACCCCTCCACTTT.

Only one count was recorded for this clone. Other DNA sequences from this sample encode an identical CDR3 as well. The V and J genes are TRBV19 and TRBJ1-5; TRBD1 matches at 10 bases. V shed 5 bases and J 1 base; nucleotides not matched to a gene: 2. CDR1 is LNHDA and CDR2 is SQIVND in the germline V gene (reference sequence). The CDR3 runs 15 residues. CDR3: CASSLGQGSNQPQHF. The CDR3 bases are TGTGCCAGTAGTCTGGGACAGGGGAGCAATCAGCCCCAGCATTTT.

This chain uses TRBV6-1 with TRBJ1-3; D is ambiguous. Trimming cost V 2 bases and J 3 bases, with 11 bases left between them. The CDR3 totals 15 residues. Per germline, CDR1 MNHNS and CDR2 SASEGT. CDR3: CASSEPGASGNTIYF. CDR3 DNA: TGTGCCAGCAGTGAACCAGGTGCCAGTGGAAACACCATATATTTT.

The genes are TRBV9 and TRBJ1-1; D gene ambiguous. The CDR3 length is 15 residues. Deletions cut 2 bases from V and 0 bases from J, with 11 bases between. The germline V gene has CDR1 SGDLS and CDR2 YYNGEE. The CDR3 coding sequence is TGTGCCAGCAGCGTCGGCGGGGTTATGAACACTGAAGCTTTCTTT. Its protein is CASSVGGVMNTEAFF. The variable domain in full, completed from reference TRBV9 and TRBJ1-1, reads DSGVTQTPKHLITATGQRVTLRCSPRSGDLSVYWYQQSLDQGLQFLIQYYNGEERAKGNILERFSAQQFPDLHSELNLSSLELGDSALYFCASSVGGVMNTEAFFGQGTRLTVV.

This clone came up a few times. V is TRBV7-9 and J is TRBJ1-2; 7 nucleotides match TRBD1. CDR3 length equals 15 residues. Looked up from germline, CDR1 is SEHNR and CDR2 is FQNEAQ (reference sequence). The ends lost 3 bases at V and 7 bases at J; junction bases unmatched: 11. CDR3 coding DNA: TGTGCCAGCAGCTTCTGGGACAGCCCGGGCGGTGGCTACACCTTC. Its protein product is CASSFWDSPGGGYTF.

The chain recombines TRBV7-2 with TRBJ1-5; a possible D gene is TRBD1 (5 bases). Germline values: CDR1 SGHTA, CDR2 FQGNSA. CDR3 length equals 16 residues. V lost 1 base and J lost 7, with 17 bases in between. The CDR3, as DNA: TGTGCCAGCAGCTTAGGAGAGGACATCCGTGCCCAGCCCCAGCATTTT. It specifies CASSLGEDIRAQPQHF.

The genes are TRBV4-1 and TRBJ2-5, with a possible D match to TRBD1 (6 bases). V lost 4 bases and J 5 bases, leaving 11 bases between the germline ends. The CDR3 is made up of 13 amino acids. The V gene's germline CDR1 is MGHRA and CDR2 YSYEKL. This CDR3 reads CASSLFRGETQYF. In nucleotides, the CDR3 is TGCGCCAGCAGCCTCTTCAGGGGTGAGACCCAGTACTTC.

This chain uses TRBV10-3 with TRBJ1-1; TRBD1 matches 11 bases. This CDR3 is built from 17 residues. The V and J ends lost 7 bases and 3 bases, in that order; junction bases with no gene match: 13. In germline, CDR1 is ENHRY, CDR2 SYGVKD. CDR3 coding DNA: TGTGCCATCACCTCGGACAGGGGGCGAGGGGGCTACACTGAAGCTTTCTTT. Translation: CAITSDRGRGGYTEAFF.

The chain links TRBV21-1 to TRBJ1-2; TRBD1 is the table's D call, not checked against the DNA. TRBV21-1 is a pseudogene. The CDR3 contains 12 residues. CDR3 sequence reads: CASSNQVEGYTF. The CDR3 DNA sequence: TGTGCCAGCAGCAACCAGGTTGAAGGCTACACCTTC.

This clone has just a few counts. This chain uses TRBV28 with TRBJ1-5, with D unresolved. Per germline, CDR1 MDHEN and CDR2 SYDVKM. The CDR3 consists of 12 residues. V was shortened by 6 bases and J by 6 bases, with 9 bases between the two germline ends. The CDR3 coding sequence is TGTGCCAGCAGCGGCGGGGTTCAGCCCCAGCATTTT. Amino acid sequence: CASSGGVQPQHF.

The genes are TRBV25-1 and TRBJ1-1; D remains ambiguous. This CDR3 spans 11 amino acids. Trimming stripped 2 bases from V and 12 bases from J, with 10 bases between. CDR1 MGHDK and CDR2 SYGVNS come from the germline V gene. In DNA, the CDR3 is TGTGCCAGCAGTGAAGTTCGGGGATCTTTCTTT. Protein sequence: CASSEVRGSFF.

The chain combines TRBV27 with TRBJ1-2, with D uncertain. The germline gives CDR1 MNHEY, CDR2 SMNVEV (reference sequence). Trimming removed 10 bases at V and 4 bases at J, with 22 bases between. The CDR3 length is 15 residues. The CDR3 spells CATLRRESSFYGYTF. CDR3 DNA: TGTGCCACTCTACGTCGGGAGTCCTCTTTCTATGGCTACACCTTC.

A single count supports this clone. The genes are TRBV10-2 and TRBJ2-2, with TRBD2 matching over 7 bases. V was clipped by 6 bases and J by 6 bases; unmatched bases: 10. The CDR3 runs 15 residues. Per the germline V gene, CDR1 is WSHSY and CDR2 is SAAADI. The CDR3 nucleotides are TGCGCCAGCAGGCGGGCGGGGGTTCTGGCCGGGGAGCTGTTTTTT. It codes for CASRRAGVLAGELFF.

This clone has just a few counts. The chain employs TRBV19 and TRBJ1-2; D not resolved. Trimming shortened V by 3 bases and J by 0 bases, and 14 bases separated the two germline ends. From germline, CDR1 is LNHDA and CDR2 SQIVND (reference sequence). The CDR3 is 16 residues long. For the CDR3, the DNA is TGTGCCAGTAGTATTCTCTTGCAGGCGACTAACTATGGCTACACCTTC. Translated, it gives CASSILLQATNYGYTF. Complete variable domain (other parts from reference TRBV19 and TRBJ1-2): DGGITQSPKYLFRKEGQNVTLSCEQNLNHDAMYWYRQDPGQGLRLIYYSQIVNDFQKGDIAEGYSVSREKKESFPLTVTSAQKNPTAFYLCASSILLQATNYGYTFGSGTRLTVV.

The CDR3 sequence is CASSEKHLRGETQYF. The CDR3, as DNA: TGTGCCAGCAGTGAAAAACACCTTCGAGGAGAGACCCAGTACTTC. The chain links TRBV2 to TRBJ2-5, with D unclear. Germline-derived CDR1 and CDR2 are SNHLY and FYNNEI. The CDR3 sequence is 15 residues long. The V end lost 2 bases, the J end lost 4 bases, and 14 bases lay between the germline ends.

The chain carries TRBV5-1 and TRBJ1-5; 12 nucleotides line up with TRBD1. The CDR3 is 17 residues long. CDR1 is SGHRS, CDR2 YFSETQ, per germline. The V segment lost 0 bases and the J segment 2 bases; nucleotides outside the gene matches: 3. The CDR3 loop is CASSLGDRGLGNQPQHF. CDR3 nucleotides: TGCGCCAGCAGCTTGGGGGACAGGGGGCTCGGCAATCAGCCCCAGCATTTT.

V and J are TRBV18 and TRBJ2-1, with 7 bases matching TRBD1. The CDR3 has 17 residues. The V and J ends lost 3 bases and 3 bases, in that order; junction bases with no gene match: 11. The germline gives CDR1 KGHSH, CDR2 LQKENI. Written as DNA, the CDR3 is TGTGCCAGCTCACCGGTTCTGCGGACAGGCGACTACAATGAGCAGTTCTTC. Protein: CASSPVLRTGDYNEQFF.

The CDR3 DNA sequence: TGTGCCAGCAGTGAAGTGCAGGGTTACGGGGGCTACACCTTC. Translated, it gives CASSEVQGYGGYTF. The chain recombines TRBV2 with TRBJ1-2; tentatively, D is TRBD1 (5 bases). Trimming removed 1 base at V and 8 bases at J, with 14 bases between. The CDR3 consists of 14 residues. Germline values: CDR1 SNHLY, CDR2 FYNNEI.

V usage is TRBV4-1 and J usage is TRBJ2-7, with 9 bases identical to TRBD1. V gave up 2 bases and J gave up 9 bases; unmatched junction bases: 11. The CDR3 spans 15 residues. Germline CDR1 reads MGHRA; CDR2 reads YSYEKL. The CDR3 spells CASSQLAQGALRQYF. CDR3 bases: TGCGCCAGCAGCCAATTAGCACAGGGGGCTCTTCGGCAGTACTTC.

The CDR3 protein is CASSGGDLYTGELFF. The CDR3 region has the DNA TGCGCCAGCAGCGGGGGGGACCTATACACCGGGGAGCTGTTTTTT. This chain links TRBV5-1 with TRBJ2-2, with TRBD2 identical over 7 bases. Unmatched junction bases numbered 6, after V lost 4 bases and J lost 3 bases. Looked up from germline, CDR1 is SGHRS and CDR2 is YFSETQ. This CDR3 spans 15 amino acids.

The chain is built from TRBV11-3 and TRBJ2-2; D remains unclear. The CDR3 is 12 residues long. Trimming took 5 bases from V and 6 from J, leaving 7 bases between them. Germline V CDR1 and CDR2: SGHNT, YENEEA. As DNA, the CDR3 is TGTGCCAGCAGCCGAGTGTCCGGGGAGCTGTTTTTT. Amino acids: CASSRVSGELFF.

V and J are TRBV28 and TRBJ2-3; D possibly corresponds to TRBD2 (6 bases). Per the germline V gene, CDR1 is MDHEN and CDR2 is SYDVKM. This CDR3 contains 17 residues. Trimming pared 6 bases from V and 0 bases from J, leaving 19 bases between. The CDR3 nucleotides are TGTGCCAGCAGCCCCGCGGGGACTGGTTCTAGCACAGATACGCAGTATTTT. Amino acids: CASSPAGTGSSTDTQYF. Looking up the rest from reference TRBV28 and TRBJ2-3 gives the full variable domain: DVKVTQSSRYLVKRTGEKVFLECVQDMDHENMFWYRQDPGLGLRLIYFSYDVKMKEKGDIPEGYSVSREKKERFSLILESASTNQTSMYLCASSPAGTGSSTDTQYFGPGTRLTVL.

This chain uses TRBV24-1 with TRBJ2-3; possibly TRBD2 for D (5 bases). This CDR3 is 17 amino acids long. Trimming removed 0 bases at V and 0 bases at J, with 12 bases between. Germline V gene data show CDR1 as KGHDR and CDR2 as SFDVKD. The CDR3 loop reads CATSDLFGGLSTDTQYF. CDR3 nucleotides: TGTGCCACCAGTGATTTGTTTGGCGGGCTGAGCACAGATACGCAGTATTTT.

This clone was seen a few times. This chain connects TRBV9 to TRBJ2-4; D may be TRBD1 (5 bases). The CDR3 totals 16 residues. The V end lost 0 bases, the J end lost 6 bases, and 16 bases lay between the germline ends. Germline CDR1 reads SGDLS; CDR2 reads YYNGEE. This CDR3 reads CASSVAVGQSLNIQYF. The CDR3 bases are TGTGCCAGCAGCGTAGCTGTGGGGCAGTCCTTAAACATTCAGTACTTC.

The CDR3 is CASSLKVASNTGELFF. CDR3 in DNA: TGTGCCAGCAGCTTGAAAGTGGCCTCGAACACCGGGGAGCTGTTTTTT. The rearrangement links TRBV5-4 to TRBJ2-2, with D unresolved. Deletions cut 1 base from V and 0 bases from J, with 10 bases between. Germline values: CDR1 SGHNT, CDR2 YYREEE (reference sequence). The CDR3 is made up of 16 amino acids. Based on the CDR3 plus reference TRBV5-4 and TRBJ2-2, the full variable domain is ETGVTQSPTHLIKTRGQQVTLRCSSQSGHNTVSWYQQALGQGPQFIFQYYREEENGRGNFPPRFSGLQFPNYSSELNVNALELDDSALYLCASSLKVASNTGELFFGEGSRLTVL.

The gene calls are TRBV4-1 and TRBJ2-5; 9 bases map to TRBD1. The germline V gene encodes CDR1 MGHRA and CDR2 YSYEKL. J gave up 5 bases and V 0 bases, and 19 bases lay outside the gene matches. The CDR3 has 20 amino acids. The DNA of the CDR3 is TGCGCCAGCAGCCAAGATTGTCCACCTCCTTGGGACAGGGTGAGGGAGACCCAGTACTTC. Translated, it gives CASSQDCPPPWDRVRETQYF.

This clone was detected only a few times. The V call is TRBV4-1, the J call TRBJ2-2, with 7 bases that match TRBD2. The CDR3 is made up of 16 amino acids. CDR1 is MGHRA, CDR2 YSYEKL, per germline. The junction had 4 bases not matched to a gene; V was cut back by 1 base and J by 2 bases. CDR3 nucleotide sequence: TGCGCCAGCAGCCAAGTATCGGGAGGTAACACCGGGGAGCTGTTTTTT. Protein sequence: CASSQVSGGNTGELFF.